This section outlines one T cell receptor (beta chain) sequence together with its context. Authors' processing steps: Using reference gene primer amplification, nucleated cell counts were estimated. Produced via immunoSEQ multiplex PCR; TCRdb's table is partial and in-frame only. That table gives V, J and clone size, and the DNA gave D and trimming. The table records about 16,000 clones, approximately 89% of them present only once. The CDR3 runs to 18 residues. The data stem from a study of blood T cell repertoires in COVID-19. The wider study: T cells, B-cell-depleted T cells, or PBMCs provided the cDNA or gDNA that served as material.

The TCR was taken from a human donor in a cohort sampled during active COVID-19. Sequencing used peripheral blood. The V call is TRBV21-1, the J call TRBJ2-3; the table's D gene call, TRBD1, was not cross checked with the DNA. TRBV21-1 is classified as a pseudogene. CDR3: CASNPPDRELVSTDTQYF. The CDR3 nucleotides are TGTGCCAGCAACCCACCCGACAGGGAACTAGTCAGCACAGATACGCAGTATTTT.